This TCR beta chain was profiled in a study of CD8 T cells in ankylosing spondylitis. General observations from the study: Characteristic of ankylosing spondylitis blood, it appeared, was a TCR beta motif comprising about eight highly homologous variants. Significantly higher representation of disease-linked clones was reported for matched ankylosing spondylitis synovial fluid.

V was shortened by 2 bases and J by 4 bases, with 11 bases between the two germline ends. CDR1 is LGHNA and CDR2 is YNFKEQ in the germline V gene. The CDR3 totals 14 residues. Only a few counts were recorded for this clonotype. Its specificity is unknown. TCRdb independently ran MiXCR on the 5' RACE reads; one entry per CDR3 protein. The sample lists about 800,000 distinct CDR3 sequences, 12% occurring once. The sequenced material came from blood, either unsorted or a sorted T cell fraction (not recorded which). The receptor was isolated from a male donor with ankylosing spondylitis. The chain combines TRBV4-2 with TRBJ1-2; D is unclear. DNA for the CDR3: TGTGCCAGCAGCCAAATGGCAGGAATCTATGGCTACACCTTC. Its protein is CASSQMAGIYGYTF.